A selection of T cell receptor beta chains follows, all from one sample in a study of T cell repertoires in cytomegalovirus infection. Via MiXCR, TCRdb re-called the reads, giving one row per CDR3 protein. The data contain about 740,000 distinct CDR3 sequences, 35% to 40% of them seen just once; the ten biggest clones take up 2.8%. Sequenced sample: PBMCs. The source of these receptors is a human donor in good health (CMV status not recorded). Some clones in this sample may be carry-over from other donors' samples. The CDR3 runs from the conserved cysteine through the conserved F or W. Each record gives: CDR3 length, J gene, V gene, clone size, D gene, CDR3 DNA, CDR3 protein. A D gene is named only where the DNA matches it firmly. Size is omitted from some rows. Given values are once, few, many or a class for expanded clones.

cdr3_length: 15
j_call: TRBJ1-4
v_call: TRBV27
clone_size: NA
d_call: TRBD1
cdr3_nt: TGTGCCAGCAGTCTCCGACGGGACAGGATTCAAAAACTGTTTTTT
cdr3_aa: CASSLRRDRIQKLFF

cdr3_length: 14
j_call: TRBJ2-5
v_call: TRBV12-3/TRBV12-4
clone_size: few
d_call: NA
cdr3_nt: TGTGCCAGCAGAACCTCAGGGTCCCAAGAGACCCAGTACTTC
cdr3_aa: CASRTSGSQETQYF

cdr3_length: 16
j_call: TRBJ2-2
v_call: TRBV20-1
clone_size: NA
d_call: TRBD2
cdr3_nt: TGCAGTGCTAGAGCTGGGACTAGCGGGTCAAACGGGGAGCTGTTTTTT
cdr3_aa: CSARAGTSGSNGELFF

cdr3_length: 15
j_call: TRBJ1-2
v_call: TRBV6-2/TRBV6-3
clone_size: few
d_call: NA
cdr3_nt: TGTGCCAGCAGTAAGGGACTACAGTATCCGGAAGGCTACACCTTC
cdr3_aa: CASSKGLQYPEGYTF

cdr3_length: 15
j_call: TRBJ2-6
v_call: TRBV28
clone_size: NA
d_call: NA
cdr3_nt: TGTGCCAGCAGTTCCACCAGCCCTGGGGCCAACGTCCTGACTTTC
cdr3_aa: CASSSTSPGANVLTF

cdr3_length: 14
j_call: TRBJ1-1
v_call: TRBV18
clone_size: few
d_call: NA
cdr3_nt: TGTGCCAGCTCATCACCGAGCCGGGAACACGAAGCTTTCTTT
cdr3_aa: CASSSPSREHEAFF

cdr3_length: 18
j_call: TRBJ2-2
v_call: TRBV12-3/TRBV12-4
clone_size: NA
d_call: TRBD2
cdr3_nt: TGTGCCAGCAGTTCAGGACTAGCGGGAGAGCGTTACACCGGGGAGCTGTTTTTT
cdr3_aa: CASSSGLAGERYTGELFF

cdr3_length: 13
j_call: TRBJ1-1
v_call: TRBV4-1
clone_size: few
d_call: NA
cdr3_nt: TGCGCCAGCAGCCAAGGCAAATACACTGAAGCTTTCTTT
cdr3_aa: CASSQGKYTEAFF

cdr3_length: 15
j_call: TRBJ2-3
v_call: TRBV7-6
clone_size: few
d_call: TRBD2
cdr3_nt: TGTGCCAGCAGCAAGCGGGGGGCAGGCACAGATACGCAGTATTTT
cdr3_aa: CASSKRGAGTDTQYF

cdr3_length: 13
j_call: TRBJ1-2
v_call: TRBV12-3/TRBV12-4
clone_size: few
d_call: TRBD1
cdr3_nt: TGTGCCAGCAAACCGGGACAGGGTACGGGCTACACCTTC
cdr3_aa: CASKPGQGTGYTF

cdr3_length: 16
j_call: TRBJ1-5
v_call: TRBV6-6
clone_size: NA
d_call: NA
cdr3_nt: TGTGCCATCAGACCGGCGTCCTATTATAACGATCAGCCCCAGCATTTT
cdr3_aa: CAIRPASYYNDQPQHF

cdr3_length: 14
j_call: TRBJ1-5
v_call: TRBV12-3/TRBV12-4
clone_size: few
d_call: NA
cdr3_nt: TGTGCCAGCAGTTTCGGCAGGGTCAATCAGCCCCAGCATTTT
cdr3_aa: CASSFGRVNQPQHF

cdr3_length: 14
j_call: TRBJ1-4
v_call: TRBV7-9
clone_size: many
d_call: NA
cdr3_nt: TGTGCCAGCAGCTACGGGAGGGCTAATGAAAAACTGTTTTTT
cdr3_aa: CASSYGRANEKLFF

cdr3_length: 15
j_call: TRBJ2-7
v_call: TRBV5-6
clone_size: few
d_call: TRBD1
cdr3_nt: TGTGCCAGCAGCTTCGACAGGGGGCCAACCTACGAGCAGTACTTC
cdr3_aa: CASSFDRGPTYEQYF

cdr3_length: 15
j_call: TRBJ1-2
v_call: TRBV11-2
clone_size: many
d_call: NA
cdr3_nt: TGTGCCAGCAGCCCCGCAAACCCGCGGAACTATGGCTACACCTTC
cdr3_aa: CASSPANPRNYGYTF

cdr3_length: 15
j_call: TRBJ2-3
v_call: TRBV3-1
clone_size: NA
d_call: NA
cdr3_nt: TGTGCCAGCAGCCAATTGAAATCTAGCACAGATACGCAGTATTTT
cdr3_aa: CASSQLKSSTDTQYF

cdr3_length: 15
j_call: TRBJ2-1
v_call: TRBV12-3/TRBV12-4
clone_size: few
d_call: TRBD1
cdr3_nt: TGTGCCAGCAGTTTGGGACAGGGGGGCGGAGATGAGCAGTTCTTC
cdr3_aa: CASSLGQGGGDEQFF

cdr3_length: 17
j_call: TRBJ1-2
v_call: TRBV6-2/TRBV6-3
clone_size: NA
d_call: NA
cdr3_nt: TGTGCCAGCAGTTACTCGAGTAGGCCGGTGGCCACCCATGGCTACACCTTC
cdr3_aa: CASSYSSRPVATHGYTF

cdr3_length: 15
j_call: TRBJ1-6
v_call: TRBV27
clone_size: many
d_call: NA
cdr3_nt: TGTGCCAGCAGTTCCCAGGGGATTGCCGGTTCACCCCTCCACTTT
cdr3_aa: CASSSQGIAGSPLHF

cdr3_length: 14
j_call: TRBJ1-2
v_call: TRBV28
clone_size: few
d_call: TRBD1
cdr3_nt: TGTGCCAGCAGGCCGGCAGGGGGCTTCTATGGCTACACCTTC
cdr3_aa: CASRPAGGFYGYTF

cdr3_length: 13
j_call: TRBJ2-5
v_call: TRBV16
clone_size: NA
d_call: NA
cdr3_nt: TGTGACAGCAGCCAACGGGCTGAAGAGACCCAGTACTTC
cdr3_aa: CDSSQRAEETQYF

cdr3_length: 15
j_call: TRBJ2-1
v_call: TRBV27
clone_size: NA
d_call: TRBD1
cdr3_nt: TGTGCCAGCAGTTTAGTGGGACAGAACTACAATGAGCAGTTCTTC
cdr3_aa: CASSLVGQNYNEQFF

cdr3_length: 14
j_call: TRBJ1-2
v_call: TRBV5-6
clone_size: few
d_call: NA
cdr3_nt: TGTGCCAGCAGGACCCGAACGGTGCTGGGCGGCTACACCTTC
cdr3_aa: CASRTRTVLGGYTF

cdr3_length: 17
j_call: TRBJ1-1
v_call: TRBV7-8
clone_size: few
d_call: TRBD1
cdr3_nt: TGTGCCAGCAGCTTAGTTCGTTGGACAGGGAAGGAGACTGAAGCTTTCTTT
cdr3_aa: CASSLVRWTGKETEAFF

cdr3_length: 13
j_call: TRBJ1-1
v_call: TRBV7-3
clone_size: NA
d_call: NA
cdr3_nt: TGTGCCAGCAGCGGCAGGGCGAACACTGAAGCTTTCTTT
cdr3_aa: CASSGRANTEAFF

cdr3_length: 15
j_call: TRBJ2-7
v_call: TRBV19
clone_size: few
d_call: TRBD1
cdr3_nt: TGTGCCAGTAGTTGGGGCTTAACAGGGGGCGACGAGCAGTACTTC
cdr3_aa: CASSWGLTGGDEQYF

cdr3_length: 13
j_call: TRBJ1-1
v_call: TRBV4-2
clone_size: NA
d_call: NA
cdr3_nt: TGTGCCAGCAGCCAACAAGGGGATGCTGAAGCTTTCTTT
cdr3_aa: CASSQQGDAEAFF

cdr3_length: 14
j_call: TRBJ1-5
v_call: TRBV5-5
clone_size: NA
d_call: NA
cdr3_nt: TGTGCCAGCAGCTTGGGGCAGAACAATCAGCCCCAGCATTTT
cdr3_aa: CASSLGQNNQPQHF

cdr3_length: 14
j_call: TRBJ1-6
v_call: TRBV7-6
clone_size: many
d_call: TRBD1
cdr3_nt: TGTGCCAGCAGCCTAGACAGGGGAGGATCACCCCTCCACTTT
cdr3_aa: CASSLDRGGSPLHF

cdr3_length: 15
j_call: TRBJ2-7
v_call: TRBV20-1
clone_size: NA
d_call: TRBD1
cdr3_nt: TGCAGTGCTCGACCCCCGGGGACAGTAGTCTACGAGCAGTACTTC
cdr3_aa: CSARPPGTVVYEQYF

cdr3_length: 16
j_call: TRBJ1-6
v_call: TRBV7-6
clone_size: NA
d_call: TRBD1
cdr3_nt: TGTGCCAGCAGCTCCTCCCGGGACAGGGGGAATTCACCCCTCCACTTT
cdr3_aa: CASSSSRDRGNSPLHF

cdr3_length: 17
j_call: TRBJ2-6
v_call: TRBV6-1
clone_size: few
d_call: NA
cdr3_nt: TGTGCCAGCACTGCAACTACACCAAGCTCTGGGGCCAACGTCCTGACTTTC
cdr3_aa: CASTATTPSSGANVLTF

cdr3_length: 13
j_call: TRBJ2-7
v_call: TRBV7-9
clone_size: few
d_call: NA
cdr3_nt: TGTGCCAGCAGCTTAGCGGCCAGGGGCGAGCAGTACTTC
cdr3_aa: CASSLAARGEQYF

cdr3_length: 13
j_call: TRBJ2-3
v_call: TRBV15
clone_size: few
d_call: NA
cdr3_nt: TGTGCCACCAGCAGAGACCCCACAGATACGCAGTATTTT
cdr3_aa: CATSRDPTDTQYF

cdr3_length: 15
j_call: TRBJ2-5
v_call: TRBV7-6
clone_size: many
d_call: TRBD2
cdr3_nt: TGTGCCAGCAGCTTAGGGACTAGCGGCCAAGAGACCCAGTACTTC
cdr3_aa: CASSLGTSGQETQYF

cdr3_length: 14
j_call: TRBJ1-1
v_call: TRBV11-3
clone_size: many
d_call: NA
cdr3_nt: TGTGCCAGCAGCCTCAGGGGCGGGGACACTGAAGCTTTCTTT
cdr3_aa: CASSLRGGDTEAFF

cdr3_length: 17
j_call: TRBJ1-6
v_call: TRBV6-6
clone_size: NA
d_call: NA
cdr3_nt: TGTGCCAGCACCTCCCCGCCAGTCGTCCTCCTTAATTCCCCCCTCCACTTT
cdr3_aa: CASTSPPVVLLNSPLHF

cdr3_length: 13
j_call: TRBJ2-3
v_call: TRBV2
clone_size: few
d_call: NA
cdr3_nt: TGTGCCAGCAGTTGGGACTTCACAGATACGCAGTATTTT
cdr3_aa: CASSWDFTDTQYF

cdr3_length: 15
j_call: TRBJ1-3
v_call: TRBV19
clone_size: few
d_call: NA
cdr3_nt: TGTGCCAGTAGGAGTACAGAGAAGGGGCGAAACACCATATATTTT
cdr3_aa: CASRSTEKGRNTIYF

cdr3_length: 16
j_call: TRBJ2-6
v_call: TRBV27
clone_size: NA
d_call: NA
cdr3_nt: TGTGCCAGCTCAAGCAGGGATTTTTCTGGGGCCAACGTCCTGACTTTC
cdr3_aa: CASSSRDFSGANVLTF

cdr3_length: 12
j_call: TRBJ1-1
v_call: TRBV25-1
clone_size: few
d_call: TRBD1
cdr3_nt: TGTGCCAGCAGACACCGGGACAGGGAAGCTTTCTTT
cdr3_aa: CASRHRDREAFF

cdr3_length: 15
j_call: TRBJ2-2
v_call: TRBV5-1
clone_size: NA
d_call: NA
cdr3_nt: TGCGCCAGCAGATGGGACGGACAAAACACCGGGGAGCTGTTTTTT
cdr3_aa: CASRWDGQNTGELFF

cdr3_length: 15
j_call: TRBJ1-3
v_call: TRBV10-3
clone_size: NA
d_call: NA
cdr3_nt: TGTGCCATCAGTGAGCTCGTAAGCTCTGGAAACACCATATATTTT
cdr3_aa: CAISELVSSGNTIYF

cdr3_length: 15
j_call: TRBJ1-1
v_call: TRBV12-3/TRBV12-4
clone_size: NA
d_call: NA
cdr3_nt: TGTGCCAGCAGTTTGCGGTTTCGGGCGAACACTGAAGCTTTCTTT
cdr3_aa: CASSLRFRANTEAFF

cdr3_length: 18
j_call: TRBJ1-1
v_call: TRBV2
clone_size: NA
d_call: TRBD1
cdr3_nt: TGTGCCAGCAGTGACGTAGGACAGGGAGACTCCCGAAACACTGAAGCTTTCTTT
cdr3_aa: CASSDVGQGDSRNTEAFF

cdr3_length: 17
j_call: TRBJ2-7
v_call: TRBV20-1
clone_size: many
d_call: TRBD2
cdr3_nt: TGCAGTGCTAGCCGAGAACCGGGACTAGCATTTTCGTACGAGCAGTACTTC
cdr3_aa: CSASREPGLAFSYEQYF

cdr3_length: 14
j_call: TRBJ2-7
v_call: TRBV24-1
clone_size: NA
d_call: NA
cdr3_nt: TGTGCCACCAGTGCGGTTGGGGGCTCCTACGAGCAGTACTTC
cdr3_aa: CATSAVGGSYEQYF

cdr3_length: 12
j_call: TRBJ2-7
v_call: TRBV10-3
clone_size: many
d_call: NA
cdr3_nt: TGTGCCATACAGGACAACTCCTACGAGCAGTACTTC
cdr3_aa: CAIQDNSYEQYF

cdr3_length: 18
j_call: TRBJ2-3
v_call: TRBV28
clone_size: few
d_call: NA
cdr3_nt: TGTGCCACCGACCGATATCGGGGGACAGTACGACTCGCAGATACGCAGTATTTT
cdr3_aa: CATDRYRGTVRLADTQYF

cdr3_length: 15
j_call: TRBJ2-2
v_call: TRBV7-9
clone_size: few
d_call: NA
cdr3_nt: TGTGCCAGCAGCTTAGTGGCAGAGAACACCGGGGAGCTGTTTTTT
cdr3_aa: CASSLVAENTGELFF

cdr3_length: 17
j_call: TRBJ1-5
v_call: TRBV12-3/TRBV12-4
clone_size: few
d_call: NA
cdr3_nt: TGTGCCAGCACCGAAGTCTGGTCGGGTTATAGCAATCAGCCCCAGCATTTT
cdr3_aa: CASTEVWSGYSNQPQHF

cdr3_length: 15
j_call: TRBJ2-4
v_call: TRBV4-1
clone_size: NA
d_call: NA
cdr3_nt: TGCGCCAGCAGCCAGGGGGCAGGGGAGAGTGACATTCAGTACTTC
cdr3_aa: CASSQGAGESDIQYF

cdr3_length: 15
j_call: TRBJ2-7
v_call: TRBV11-2
clone_size: NA
d_call: TRBD1
cdr3_nt: TGTGCCAGCAGCTTAGAGAGGGACAGGGGGCGCGGGCAGTACTTC
cdr3_aa: CASSLERDRGRGQYF